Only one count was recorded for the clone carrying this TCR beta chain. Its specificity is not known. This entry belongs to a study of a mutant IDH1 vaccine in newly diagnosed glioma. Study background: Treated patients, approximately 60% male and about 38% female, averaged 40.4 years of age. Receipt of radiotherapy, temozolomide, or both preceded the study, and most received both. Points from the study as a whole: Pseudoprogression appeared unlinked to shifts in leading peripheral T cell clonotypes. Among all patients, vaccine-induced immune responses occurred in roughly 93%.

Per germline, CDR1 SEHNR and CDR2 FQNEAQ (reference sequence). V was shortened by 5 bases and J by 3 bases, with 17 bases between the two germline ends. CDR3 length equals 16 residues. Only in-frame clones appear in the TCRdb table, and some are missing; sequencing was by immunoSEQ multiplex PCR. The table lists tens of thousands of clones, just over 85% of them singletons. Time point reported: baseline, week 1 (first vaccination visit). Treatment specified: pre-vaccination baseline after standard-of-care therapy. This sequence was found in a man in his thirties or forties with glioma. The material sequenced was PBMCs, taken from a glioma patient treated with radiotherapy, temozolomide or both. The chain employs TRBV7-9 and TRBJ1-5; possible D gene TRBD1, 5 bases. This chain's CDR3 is CASSKGSGTHNQPQHF. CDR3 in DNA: TGTGCCAGCAGCAAAGGATCCGGGACGCACAATCAGCCCCAGCATTTT.